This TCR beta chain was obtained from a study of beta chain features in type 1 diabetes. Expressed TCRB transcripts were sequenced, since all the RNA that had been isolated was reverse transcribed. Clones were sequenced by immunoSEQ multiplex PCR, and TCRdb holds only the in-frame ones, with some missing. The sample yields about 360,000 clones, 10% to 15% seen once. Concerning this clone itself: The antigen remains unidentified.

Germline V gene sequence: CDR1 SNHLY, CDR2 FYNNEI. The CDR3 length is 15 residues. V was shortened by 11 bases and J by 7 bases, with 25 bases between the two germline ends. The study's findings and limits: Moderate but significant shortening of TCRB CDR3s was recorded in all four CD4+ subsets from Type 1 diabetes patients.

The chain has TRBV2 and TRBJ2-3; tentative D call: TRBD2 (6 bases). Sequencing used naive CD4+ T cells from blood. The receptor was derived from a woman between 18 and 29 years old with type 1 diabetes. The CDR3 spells CAFLGASAKSYTQYF. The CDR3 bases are TGTGCCTTCCTAGGGGCTAGCGCAAAATCCTATACGCAGTATTTT.